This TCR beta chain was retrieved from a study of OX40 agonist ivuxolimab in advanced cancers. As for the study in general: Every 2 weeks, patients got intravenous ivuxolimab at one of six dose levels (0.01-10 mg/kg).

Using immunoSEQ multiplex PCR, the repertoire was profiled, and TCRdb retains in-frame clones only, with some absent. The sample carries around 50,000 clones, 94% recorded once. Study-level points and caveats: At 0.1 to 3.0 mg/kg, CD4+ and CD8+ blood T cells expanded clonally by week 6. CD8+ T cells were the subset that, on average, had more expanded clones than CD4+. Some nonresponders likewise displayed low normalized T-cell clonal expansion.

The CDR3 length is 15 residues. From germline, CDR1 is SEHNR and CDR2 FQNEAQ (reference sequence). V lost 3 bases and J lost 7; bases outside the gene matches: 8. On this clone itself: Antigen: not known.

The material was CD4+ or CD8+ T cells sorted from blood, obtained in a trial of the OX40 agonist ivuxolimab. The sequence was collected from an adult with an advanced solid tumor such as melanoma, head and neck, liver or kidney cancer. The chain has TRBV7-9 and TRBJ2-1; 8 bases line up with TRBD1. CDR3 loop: CASSFGQGKGNEQFF. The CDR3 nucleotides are TGTGCCAGCAGCTTTGGACAGGGAAAGGGGAATGAGCAGTTCTTC.